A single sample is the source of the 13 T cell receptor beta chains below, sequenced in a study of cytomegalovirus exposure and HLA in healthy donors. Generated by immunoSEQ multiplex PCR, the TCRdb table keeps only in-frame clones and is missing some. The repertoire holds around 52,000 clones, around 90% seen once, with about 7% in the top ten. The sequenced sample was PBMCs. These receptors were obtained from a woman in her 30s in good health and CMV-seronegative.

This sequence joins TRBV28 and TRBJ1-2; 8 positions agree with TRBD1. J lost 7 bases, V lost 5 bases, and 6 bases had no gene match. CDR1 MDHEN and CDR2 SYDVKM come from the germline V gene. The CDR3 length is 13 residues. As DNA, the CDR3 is TGTGCCAGCAGTATGACAGGGGTTGCTGGCTACACCTTC. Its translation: CASSMTGVAGYTF.

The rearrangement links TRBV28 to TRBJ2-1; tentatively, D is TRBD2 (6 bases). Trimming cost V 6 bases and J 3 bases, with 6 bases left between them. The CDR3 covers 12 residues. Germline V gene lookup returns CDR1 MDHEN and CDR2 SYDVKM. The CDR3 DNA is TGTGCCAGCAGGCGGGACTACAATGAGCAGTTCTTC. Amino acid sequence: CASRRDYNEQFF.

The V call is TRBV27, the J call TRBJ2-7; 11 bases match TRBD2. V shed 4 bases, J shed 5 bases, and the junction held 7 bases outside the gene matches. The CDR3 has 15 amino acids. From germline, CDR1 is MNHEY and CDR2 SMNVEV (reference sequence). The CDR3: CASSSSGRRYNEQYF. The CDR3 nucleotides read TGTGCCAGCAGTTCTAGCGGGAGGCGGTACAACGAGCAGTACTTC.

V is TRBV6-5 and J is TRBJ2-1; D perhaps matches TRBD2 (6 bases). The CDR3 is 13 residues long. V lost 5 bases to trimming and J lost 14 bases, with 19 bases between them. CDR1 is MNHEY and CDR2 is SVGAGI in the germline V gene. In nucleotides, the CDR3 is TGTGCCAGCAGTACCGGGCAAACGGGAGCCGAGTTCTTC. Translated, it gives CASSTGQTGAEFF.

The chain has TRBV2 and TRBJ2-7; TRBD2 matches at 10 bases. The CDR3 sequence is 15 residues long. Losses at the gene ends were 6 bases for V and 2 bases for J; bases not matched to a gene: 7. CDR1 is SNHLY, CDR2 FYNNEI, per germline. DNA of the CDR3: TGTGCCAGCAGAAGTCAACTAGCGGGACCCTACGAGCAGTACTTC. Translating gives CASRSQLAGPYEQYF.

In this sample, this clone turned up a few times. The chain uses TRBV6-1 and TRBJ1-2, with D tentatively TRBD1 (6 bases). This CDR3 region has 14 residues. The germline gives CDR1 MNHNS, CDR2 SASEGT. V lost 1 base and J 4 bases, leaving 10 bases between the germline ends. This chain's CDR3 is CASSEGQAFYGYTF. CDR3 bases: TGTGCCAGCAGTGAAGGACAGGCCTTCTATGGCTACACCTTC.

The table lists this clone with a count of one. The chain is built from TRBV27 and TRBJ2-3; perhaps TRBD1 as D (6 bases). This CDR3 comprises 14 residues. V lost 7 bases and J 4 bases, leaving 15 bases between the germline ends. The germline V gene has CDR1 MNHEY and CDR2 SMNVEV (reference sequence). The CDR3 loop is CASNQTGSADTQYF. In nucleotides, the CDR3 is TGTGCCAGCAACCAAACAGGGTCTGCAGATACGCAGTATTTT.

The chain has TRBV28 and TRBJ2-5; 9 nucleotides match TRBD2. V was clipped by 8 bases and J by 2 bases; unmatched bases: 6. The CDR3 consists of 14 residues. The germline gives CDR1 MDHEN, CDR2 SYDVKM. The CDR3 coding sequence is TGTGCCAGCGAGCTAGCGGGACGGCAAGAGACCCAGTACTTC. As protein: CASELAGRQETQYF.

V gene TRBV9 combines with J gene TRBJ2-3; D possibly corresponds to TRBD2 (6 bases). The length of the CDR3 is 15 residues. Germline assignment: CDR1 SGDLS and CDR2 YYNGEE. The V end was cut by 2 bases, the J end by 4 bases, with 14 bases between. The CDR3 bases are TGTGCCAGCAGCGTTGGGGCGGGGTCAGCAGATACGCAGTATTTT. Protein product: CASSVGAGSADTQYF.

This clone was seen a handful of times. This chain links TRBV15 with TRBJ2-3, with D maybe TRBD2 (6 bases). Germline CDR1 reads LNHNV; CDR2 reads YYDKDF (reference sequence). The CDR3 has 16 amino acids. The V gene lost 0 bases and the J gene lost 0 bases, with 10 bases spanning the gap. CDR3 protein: CATSRDASGSTDTQYF. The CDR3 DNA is TGTGCCACCAGCAGAGATGCAAGCGGGAGCACAGATACGCAGTATTTT.

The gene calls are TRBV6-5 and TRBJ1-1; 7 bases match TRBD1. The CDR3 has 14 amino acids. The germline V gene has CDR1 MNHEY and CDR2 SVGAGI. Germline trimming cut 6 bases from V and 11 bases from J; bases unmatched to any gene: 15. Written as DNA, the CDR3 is TGTGCCAGCAGACGAGGACAGGAGACTCTACACGCTTTCTTT. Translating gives CASRRGQETLHAFF.

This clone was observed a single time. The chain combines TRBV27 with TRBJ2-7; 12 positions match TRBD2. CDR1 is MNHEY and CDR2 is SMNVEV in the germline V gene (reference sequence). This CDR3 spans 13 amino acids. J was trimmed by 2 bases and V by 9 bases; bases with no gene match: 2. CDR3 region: CASRTSGAYEQYF. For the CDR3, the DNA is TGTGCCAGTCGGACTAGCGGGGCCTACGAGCAGTACTTC.

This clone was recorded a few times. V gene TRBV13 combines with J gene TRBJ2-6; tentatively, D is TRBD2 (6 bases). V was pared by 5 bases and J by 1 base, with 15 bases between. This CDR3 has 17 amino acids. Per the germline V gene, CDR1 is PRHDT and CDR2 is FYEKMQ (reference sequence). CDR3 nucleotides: TGTGCCAGCAGCCTCTGGGGACGGGGGTCTGGGGCCAACGTCCTGACTTTC. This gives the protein CASSLWGRGSGANVLTF.